Each of the 10 T cell receptor beta chains below was sequenced from the same sample in a study of blood T cell repertoires in COVID-19. The protocol was immunoSEQ multiplex PCR, while the TCRdb copy is restricted to in-frame clones and leaves out a portion. This sample has fewer than 250,000 clones; around four fifths occur once, and the top ten carry about 2.7%. Sequencing was carried out using peripheral blood. Receptor source: a woman in her 40s with active or convalescent COVID-19.

The chain couples TRBV10-3 to TRBJ1-1, with D maybe TRBD1 (6 bases). This CDR3 has 14 amino acids. Trimming pared 4 bases from V and 1 base from J, leaving 10 bases between. Germline-derived CDR1 and CDR2 are ENHRY and SYGVKD. In DNA form, the CDR3 reads TGTGCCATCAGTGCGTTGACAGGGAACACTGAAGCTTTCTTT. This encodes CAISALTGNTEAFF.

This CDR3 reads CASSPHLTGGDQPQHF. The CDR3 coding sequence is TGTGCCAGCAGCCCACACCTGACAGGGGGAGATCAGCCCCAGCATTTT. The chain employs TRBV2 and TRBJ1-5, with 9 bases matching TRBD1. The CDR3 extends over 16 amino acids. Germline CDR1 is SNHLY and CDR2 is FYNNEI. J gave up 5 bases and V 6 bases, and 11 bases lay outside the gene matches.

The chain combines TRBV6-5 with TRBJ1-2; possible D gene TRBD1, 6 bases. V was clipped by 6 bases and J by 8 bases, with 16 bases between them. The CDR3 totals 13 residues. CDR1 MNHEY and CDR2 SVGAGI come from the germline V gene. The DNA for the CDR3 is TGTGCCAGCAGGATACGCCGGACAGAAGGCTACACCTTC. It encodes CASRIRRTEGYTF.

The chain combines TRBV9 with TRBJ2-2, with 12 nucleotides matching TRBD2. Losses at the gene ends were 4 bases for V and 5 bases for J; bases not matched to a gene: 6. Germline V gene lookup returns CDR1 SGDLS and CDR2 YYNGEE. There are 16 residues in the CDR3. CDR3 DNA sequence: TGTGCCAGCAGCTTCCTCGGACTAGCGGGGACCGGGGAGCTGTTTTTT. It yields the protein CASSFLGLAGTGELFF.

This sequence joins TRBV7-9 and TRBJ2-7; 8 bases match TRBD2. Germline V gene sequence: CDR1 SEHNR, CDR2 FQNEAQ (reference sequence). The V segment lost 6 bases and the J segment 4 bases; nucleotides outside the gene matches: 11. The CDR3 extends over 15 amino acids. As DNA, the CDR3 is TGTGCCAGCAGGACAATGACGGCTAGCGGGTACGAGCAGTACTTC. It specifies CASRTMTASGYEQYF. Supplemented by reference TRBV7-9 and TRBJ2-7, the full variable domain reads DTGVSQNPRHKITKRGQNVTFRCDPISEHNRLYWYRQTLGQGPEFLTYFQNEAQLEKSRLLSDRFSAERPKGSFSTLEIQRTEQGDSAMYLCASRTMTASGYEQYFGPGTRLTVT.

V and J are TRBV10-3 and TRBJ2-1; a weak D match, TRBD1 (5 bases). Germline lookup yields CDR1 ENHRY and CDR2 SYGVKD. This CDR3 region has 14 residues. Between the trimmed V and J ends, which lost 9 bases and 4 bases, there was a span of 16 bases. For the CDR3, the DNA is TGTGCCATACAGGCTGAGCTCGGGTACAATGAGCAGTTCTTC. Its translation: CAIQAELGYNEQFF.

This rearrangement joins TRBV11-2 to TRBJ1-1; no clear D gene. Looked up from germline, CDR1 is SGHAT and CDR2 is FQNNGV. The length of the CDR3 is 14 residues. Trimming removed 5 bases from V and 0 bases from J, with 10 bases in between. CDR3 in DNA: TGTGCCAGCAGCCCGGGAACAATGAACACTGAAGCTTTCTTT. Encoded protein: CASSPGTMNTEAFF.

This chain joins TRBV6-5 and TRBJ1-2; 8 bases align to TRBD1. V dropped 6 bases and J dropped 4; count of bases not matched to a gene: 4. Looked up from germline, CDR1 is MNHEY and CDR2 is SVGAGI. The CDR3 runs 13 residues. The CDR3 DNA reads TGTGCCAGCAGGTCAGGACAGGGCTATGGCTACACCTTC. Its protein product is CASRSGQGYGYTF.

The rearrangement links TRBV5-1 to TRBJ1-1; 7 positions agree with TRBD1. The CDR3 contains 13 residues. Germline CDR1 is SGHRS and CDR2 is YFSETQ. The junction had 6 bases not matched to a gene; V was cut back by 3 bases and J by 7 bases. CDR3 protein: CASSWGQRSEAFF. The CDR3 region has the DNA TGCGCCAGCAGCTGGGGACAGCGGAGTGAAGCTTTCTTT.

About this clone itself: The final CDR3 position lacks the conserved phenylalanine or tryptophan, pointing to a likely read error. No DNA is shown, since the ends of the CDR3 on it are uncertain; the CDR3 is the one TCRdb lists. The chain combines TRBV28 with TRBJ1-2; TRBD1 was called by the table and not checked on the DNA. The CDR3 spans 14 residues, counting both ends. Germline V gene sequence: CDR1 MDHEN, CDR2 SYDVKM. The CDR3 spells CASSSSDRVGATRL.